The TCR beta chain described here comes from a study of T cell repertoires in cytomegalovirus infection. Whole-study results and caveats: Clonotype analysis showed dominance of the ex vivo response by HLA-C-restricted CMV-specific TCR beta clonotypes.

TCRdb independently ran MiXCR on the reads; one entry per CDR3 protein. The table includes 110,000 or so distinct CDR3 sequences, roughly 31% detected once. Only one count was recorded for this clonotype. What it recognizes is unknown. The specimen comprised CD8+ T cells from cultured PBMCs, sampled from culture after CMV antigen stimulation. The source of this sequence is a human donor in good health (CMV status not recorded). Some clones in this sample may be carry-over from other donors' samples.

The CDR3 reads CSAREQIRDSNQPQHF. The CDR3 DNA follows: TGCAGTGCTAGAGAGCAGATCCGGGACAGCAATCAGCCCCAGCATTTT. The rearrangement uses TRBV20-1 and TRBJ1-5; D is possibly TRBD1 (5 bases). The length of the CDR3 is 16 residues. Germline values: CDR1 DFQATT, CDR2 SNEGSKA (reference sequence). V was clipped by 0 bases and J by 1 base, with 13 bases between them.